The 2 T cell receptor beta chains below come from one sample, sequenced in a study of control samples from healthy donors and cancer patients. Sequencing used immunoSEQ multiplex PCR; TCRdb keeps in-frame clones, though not all of them. The table includes about 140,000 clones, approximately 94% detected once. Material for sequencing was blood. These receptors were taken from a man between 35 and 55 years old in good health.

This chain links TRBV9 with TRBJ2-1, with D tentatively TRBD1 or TRBD2 (7 bases each). Trimming took 0 bases from V and 6 from J, leaving 22 bases between them. This CDR3 has 18 amino acids. The germline gives CDR1 SGDLS, CDR2 YYNGEE. CDR3 coding DNA: TGTGCCAGCAGCGTAGTACCGGGGGGCAGAGGGACAGTCAATGAGCAGTTCTTC. Its translation: CASSVVPGGRGTVNEQFF.

The J gene is TRBJ1-6, the V gene TRBV7-8; 10 nucleotides align to TRBD1. This CDR3 is 15 amino acids long. V trimming: 2 bases; J trimming: 10 bases; junction bases outside the gene matches: 5. The germline V gene encodes CDR1 SGHVS and CDR2 FQNEAQ. CDR3 sequence: CASSLYGTGESPLHF. CDR3 sequence (DNA): TGTGCCAGCAGCTTATATGGGACAGGGGAATCACCCCTCCACTTT. Based on the CDR3 plus reference TRBV7-8 and TRBJ1-6, the full variable domain is GAGVSQSPRYKVAKRGQDVALRCDPISGHVSLFWYQQALGQGPEFLTYFQNEAQLDKSGLPSDRFFAERPEGSVSTLKIQRTQQEDSAVYLCASSLYGTGESPLHFGNGTRLTVT.